This T cell receptor (beta chain) appears in the sequencing data of a study of control samples from healthy donors and cancer patients (TCRdb year 2020). Of note for this clone: What this receptor recognizes is not known. No much larger clone is present one base from it, and per-base qualities are unavailable.

The CDR3, from cysteine to phenylalanine, totals 13 residues. Left in the record is the CDR3 DNA by itself, 39 bases read in frame from the first base. CDR1 and CDR2, per the germline V gene (reference sequence), are GTSNPN and SVGIG. Trimming removed 2 bases from V and 5 bases from J, leaving 7 bases between the germline ends. Libraries were built with the immunoSEQ multiplex PCR assay. Here the immuneACCESS table is served through TCRdb, limited to in-frame sequences with V and J called. Missing clones are a known gap in these copies; in checked studies unresolved V genes cover under half, and the rest lacks a known reason. Here the sample has about 150,000 clones; around 95% occur a single time. The ten largest clones capture around 5.4% of the sample.

The sequence was obtained from a man aged 35-49 years in good health. Recombination linked TRBV30 to TRBJ1-6; the D gene is perhaps TRBD1, on 5 matching bases. Sequencing input: blood. CDR3 reads: CAWSRGDNSPLHF. The nucleotide sequence is given as TGTGCCTGGAGTAGGGGTGATAATTCACCCCTCCACTTT. The full variable domain, completed from the reference TRBV30 and TRBJ1-6 proteins outside the CDR3, reads SQTIHQWPATLVQPVGSPLSLECTVEGTSNPNLYWYRQAAGRGLQLLFYSVGIGQISSEVPQNLSASRPQDRQFILSSKKLLLSDSGFYLCAWSRGDNSPLHFGNGTRLTVT.